A single sample gave rise to the 31 T cell receptor beta chains below, sequenced in a study of shared clonotypes between healthy human individuals. Sequenced by immunoSEQ multiplex PCR; TCRdb stores in-frame clones only, minus some. The top ten hold 10% of the sample, which has a few hundred thousand clones, less than 85% seen once. The sample consisted of memory CD4+ T cells sorted from blood. Subset defined: CD45RA-negative fraction. The receptors were sampled from a young man in good health.

Turning to this clone: Other DNA sequences in the same sample also yield this CDR3. The chain joins TRBV5-1 to TRBJ2-5, with D possibly matching TRBD1 (6 bases). This CDR3 spans 15 amino acids. In germline, CDR1 is SGHRS, CDR2 YFSETQ. The V end lost 0 bases, the J end lost 2 bases, and 11 bases lay between the germline ends. CDR3 protein: CASSLEGGTQETQYF. For the CDR3, the DNA is TGCGCCAGCAGCTTGGAAGGGGGTACTCAAGAGACCCAGTACTTC.

The chain combines TRBV2 with TRBJ2-7, with D hard to call. The CDR3 length is 13 residues. Between the trimmed V and J ends, which lost 0 bases and 5 bases, there was a span of 8 bases. Germline V CDR1 and CDR2: SNHLY, FYNNEI. CDR3 residues: CASSEAGWNEQYF. The CDR3 DNA reads as TGTGCCAGCAGTGAAGCTGGGTGGAACGAGCAGTACTTC.

The chain couples TRBV19 to TRBJ2-2; perhaps TRBD1 as D (6 bases). Germline V gives CDR1 LNHDA, CDR2 SQIVND (reference sequence). The V end was cut by 3 bases, the J end by 6 bases, with 8 bases between. The CDR3 sequence is 13 residues long. CDR3 in DNA: TGTGCCAGTAGTATTAAGGGGGCCGGGGAGCTGTTTTTT. It codes for CASSIKGAGELFF.

The chain combines TRBV6-4 with TRBJ2-1, with TRBD1 identical over 7 bases. The CDR3 is made up of 17 amino acids. Germline values: CDR1 MRHNA, CDR2 SNTAGT. J was trimmed by 0 bases and V by 5 bases; bases with no gene match: 10. Here the CDR3 DNA reads TGTGCCAGCAGTCGACGACCAGGGGGAAGCTCCTACAATGAGCAGTTCTTC. This translates into CASSRRPGGSSYNEQFF.

CDR3 sequence (DNA): TGTGCCAGTAGCCAAAGGGTACTAGCGGGAGGCTCGAGCTCCTACAATGAGCAGTTCTTC. Translated, it gives CASSQRVLAGGSSSYNEQFF. The chain has TRBV19 and TRBJ2-1; the match to TRBD2 covers 12 bases. This CDR3 is 20 amino acids long. V gave up 6 bases and J gave up 0 bases; unmatched junction bases: 15. The germline CDR1 and CDR2 sequences are LNHDA and SQIVND (reference sequence). The whole variable domain, filled in from reference TRBV19 and TRBJ2-1, reads DGGITQSPKYLFRKEGQNVTLSCEQNLNHDAMYWYRQDPGQGLRLIYYSQIVNDFQKGDIAEGYSVSREKKESFPLTVTSAQKNPTAFYLCASSQRVLAGGSSSYNEQFFGPGTRLTVL.

This clone was detected only once. This sequence joins TRBV11-2 and TRBJ2-3; D tentatively reads TRBD1 or TRBD2 (6 bases each). In germline, CDR1 is SGHAT, CDR2 FQNNGV. This CDR3 contains 18 residues. V was clipped by 4 bases and J by 3 bases, with 23 bases between them. In DNA, the CDR3 is TGTGCCAGCAGCTCAGGGTTCACCTGGGGGCTAGCGACAGATACGCAGTATTTT. Its translation is CASSSGFTWGLATDTQYF.

This chain uses TRBV5-8 with TRBJ1-5; no clear D. Germline CDR1 is SGHTS and CDR2 is YDEGEE. The CDR3 is 15 residues long. The V end lost 4 bases, the J end lost 0 bases, and 11 bases lay between the germline ends. The CDR3 nucleotides read TGTGCCAGCAGCCCCGGGCTGGCTAGCAATCAGCCCCAGCATTTT. Translating gives CASSPGLASNQPQHF.

The J gene is TRBJ2-3, the V gene TRBV11-2; 12 bases align to TRBD2. There are 17 residues in the CDR3. Unmatched junction bases numbered 10, after V lost 1 base and J lost 8 bases. CDR1 and CDR2 from the germline V gene are SGHAT and FQNNGV. The CDR3 coding sequence is TGTGCCAGCAGCTTAGCGCTAGCGGGAGGGGAAATGGCTACGCAGTATTTT. Amino acid sequence: CASSLALAGGEMATQYF.

The chain combines TRBV2 with TRBJ2-5; possibly TRBD1 for D (6 bases). This CDR3 is built from 13 residues. V was cut by 8 bases and J by 4 bases, with 14 bases left in between. CDR1 and CDR2 (germline): SNHLY, FYNNEI. This CDR3 reads CASEGVARETQYF. The CDR3 DNA reads TGTGCCAGCGAGGGGGTCGCCAGAGAGACCCAGTACTTC.

The chain combines TRBV29-1 with TRBJ2-2, with 14 nucleotides matching TRBD2. Trimming at V came to 7 bases and at J to 5 bases, leaving 9 bases not matched to a gene. The germline gives CDR1 SQVTM, CDR2 ANQGSEA. The CDR3 has 16 residues. Here the CDR3 DNA reads TGCAGCGCAGGAGGGACTAGCGGGAGTCTGACCGGGGAGCTGTTTTTT. Residues: CSAGGTSGSLTGELFF.

J is TRBJ1-1 and V is TRBV2; 8 bases fit TRBD1. The germline CDR1 and CDR2 sequences are SNHLY and FYNNEI. The CDR3 is 14 residues long. Trimming cost V 8 bases and J 1 base; bases outside gene matches: 6. The CDR3 here is CASDGQGSNTEAFF. CDR3 nucleotides: TGTGCCAGCGACGGACAGGGATCGAACACTGAAGCTTTCTTT.

The chain combines TRBV6-6 with TRBJ1-1, with unresolved D. This CDR3 is built from 14 residues. V gave up 4 bases and J gave up 2 bases, with 11 bases separating them. The V gene's germline CDR1 is MNHNY and CDR2 SVGAGI (reference sequence). CDR3 protein: CASSFWTDNTEAFF. As DNA, the CDR3 is TGTGCCAGCAGTTTCTGGACTGATAACACTGAAGCTTTCTTT.

This chain links TRBV6-1 with TRBJ1-4; D is unresolved. The length of the CDR3 is 12 residues. Trimming removed 4 bases at V and 7 bases at J, with 7 bases between. Germline assignment: CDR1 MNHNS and CDR2 SASEGT. This CDR3 is CASSVAGEKLFF. The CDR3 DNA reads TGTGCCAGCAGTGTCGCCGGTGAAAAACTGTTTTTT.

The chain has TRBV21-1 and TRBJ1-1; TRBD1 is the table's D call and was not checked against the DNA. TRBV21-1 is labeled a pseudogene. The CDR3 extends over 15 amino acids. The CDR3 nucleotides are TGTGCAGAAGCCGGAGACAGGGATAGAGGCACTGAAGCTTTCTTT. It translates to CAEAGDRDRGTEAFF.

V and J are TRBV9 and TRBJ2-7; no clear D gene. The CDR3 length is 13 residues. From germline, CDR1 is SGDLS and CDR2 YYNGEE. The germline V and J ends were trimmed by 0 bases and 8 bases, with 12 bases remaining between them. The CDR3 sequence: CASSVGFEDKQYF. CDR3 DNA: TGTGCCAGCAGCGTAGGGTTTGAAGACAAGCAGTACTTC.

This clone came up many times. The chain has TRBV5-1 and TRBJ1-5; the match to TRBD1 covers 10 bases. Germline CDR1 and CDR2: SGHRS and YFSETQ. Trimming removed 4 bases from V and 4 bases from J; junction bases left unmatched: 2. The CDR3 runs 14 residues. The CDR3 region has the DNA TGCGCCAGCAGCCCGGGACAGGGGAATCAGCCCCAGCATTTT. Amino acids: CASSPGQGNQPQHF. The whole variable domain, remainder taken from reference TRBV5-1 and TRBJ1-5, is KAGVTQTPRYLIKTRGQQVTLSCSPISGHRSVSWYQQTPGQGLQFLFEYFSETQRNKGNFPGRFSGRQFSNSRSEMNVSTLELGDSALYLCASSPGQGNQPQHFGDGTRLSIL.

The chain carries TRBV20-1 and TRBJ2-7; 8 bases agree with TRBD2. This CDR3 is built from 10 residues. V lost 5 bases to trimming and J lost 6 bases; unmatched junction nucleotides: 0. Looked up from germline, CDR1 is DFQATT and CDR2 is SNEGSKA (reference sequence). The CDR3 reads CSAGTSEQYF. As DNA, the CDR3 is TGCAGTGCTGGGACTAGCGAGCAGTACTTC.

The V and J genes are TRBV6-6 and TRBJ1-1; D perhaps matches TRBD1 (6 bases). CDR1 MNHNY and CDR2 SVGAGI come from the germline V gene (reference sequence). The CDR3 sequence is 13 residues long. V lost 5 bases to trimming and J lost 5 bases, with 12 bases between them. The CDR3, as DNA: TGTGCCAGCAGTCAGGGGACCACAACTGAAGCTTTCTTT. Residues: CASSQGTTTEAFF.

The J gene is TRBJ1-2, the V gene TRBV27; 12 nucleotides line up with TRBD1. The CDR3 contains 16 residues. Germline CDR1 reads MNHEY; CDR2 reads SMNVEV (reference sequence). After removal of 5 bases from V and 7 bases from J, the junction contained 11 bases not matched to a gene. In DNA form, the CDR3 reads TGTGCCAGCAGTCTCCTGGCCGGGACAGGGGGCGGTGGCTACACCTTC. Translating gives CASSLLAGTGGGGYTF.

The chain recombines TRBV19 with TRBJ2-2; D call uncertain. Germline values: CDR1 LNHDA, CDR2 SQIVND (reference sequence). Trimming removed 3 bases at V and 4 bases at J, with 12 bases between. There are 15 residues in the CDR3. The CDR3 DNA follows: TGTGCCAGTAGTATCGTATGGGCAGCCACCGGGGAGCTGTTTTTT. This sequence encodes CASSIVWAATGELFF.

The table lists this clone with a count of one. This chain links TRBV6-6 with TRBJ1-4; D is uncertain. This CDR3 region has 13 residues. Germline V CDR1 and CDR2: MNHNY, SVGAGI (reference sequence). The ends were cut back, 0 bases at V and 5 bases at J, with 4 bases in the middle. The CDR3 loop reads CASSYSGNEKLFF. The DNA of the CDR3 is TGTGCCAGCAGTTACTCTGGGAATGAAAAACTGTTTTTT.

The chain combines TRBV6-5 with TRBJ1-4; no firm D call. The germline V gene has CDR1 MNHEY and CDR2 SVGAGI. V lost 6 bases and J 6 bases, leaving 17 bases between the germline ends. The CDR3 is made up of 15 amino acids. DNA for the CDR3: TGTGCCAGCAGCCCGGTGAGTGGCAGAGATGAAAAACTGTTTTTT. This sequence encodes CASSPVSGRDEKLFF.

The chain uses TRBV7-9 and TRBJ2-5, with 8 bases aligning to TRBD2. CDR1 is SEHNR and CDR2 is FQNEAQ in the germline V gene (reference sequence). Trimming cost V 4 bases and J 4 bases; bases outside gene matches: 8. This CDR3 has 15 amino acids. CDR3 bases: TGTGCCAGCAGCTCAAAGCGGGGGAGGTTAGAGACCCAGTACTTC. This encodes CASSSKRGRLETQYF. Full variable domain (missing parts from reference TRBV7-9 and TRBJ2-5): DTGVSQNPRHKITKRGQNVTFRCDPISEHNRLYWYRQTLGQGPEFLTYFQNEAQLEKSRLLSDRFSAERPKGSFSTLEIQRTEQGDSAMYLCASSSKRGRLETQYFGPGTRLLVL.

Details on this clone: One end of the junction is discordant with germline, which a read error may explain. The chain carries TRBV7-7 and TRBJ2-1, with TRBD1 matching over 8 bases. Germline CDR1 SSHAT, CDR2 FNYEAQ (reference sequence). This CDR3 has 13 residues. The CDR3 region is CASSQTGESEQFF. The DNA for the CDR3 is TGTGCTAGCAGTCAGACAGGGGAATCGGAGCAGTTCTTC.

The chain is built from TRBV11-2 and TRBJ1-1; D is ambiguous. The CDR3 runs to 14 residues. V shed 1 base and J shed 0 bases, with 6 bases lying between them. Germline values: CDR1 SGHAT, CDR2 FQNNGV. CDR3 nucleotide sequence: TGTGCCAGCAGCTTAGGGGCAGTGAACACTGAAGCTTTCTTT. It is translated as CASSLGAVNTEAFF.

This chain joins TRBV5-1 and TRBJ2-1; weak D call: TRBD2 (5 bases). CDR1 and CDR2 from the germline V gene are SGHRS and YFSETQ. CDR3 size: 14 residues. V was shortened by 2 bases and J by 4 bases, with 10 bases between the two germline ends. CDR3 amino acids: CASSFGLEYNEQFF. The CDR3 bases are TGCGCCAGCAGCTTTGGACTGGAATACAATGAGCAGTTCTTC.

The chain couples TRBV2 to TRBJ2-7; 9 bases map to TRBD1. The germline gives CDR1 SNHLY, CDR2 FYNNEI. Trimming cost V 6 bases and J 4 bases; bases outside gene matches: 10. This CDR3 is built from 15 residues. CDR3 sequence: CASSIPGTGMYEQYF. CDR3 in DNA: TGTGCCAGCAGCATCCCGGGGACAGGGATGTACGAGCAGTACTTC.

Only one count was recorded for this clone. The rearrangement joins TRBV29-1 to TRBJ2-3; TRBD2 might be the D (6 bases). V was trimmed by 5 bases and J by 3 bases, leaving 15 bases between them. CDR3 size: 14 residues. Germline V gene data show CDR1 as SQVTM and CDR2 as ANQGSEA. The CDR3 loop is CSVRGSGLTDTQYF. The CDR3 nucleotides are TGCAGCGTTCGGGGGAGTGGTCTGACAGATACGCAGTATTTT.

This clone occurred once. The chain recombines TRBV6-5 with TRBJ2-5, with 8 positions matching TRBD1. Trimming took 5 bases from V and 4 from J; bases not matched to a gene: 6. The CDR3 consists of 14 residues. CDR1 MNHEY and CDR2 SVGAGI come from the germline V gene. The CDR3 nucleotides read TGTGCCAGCAGTGAGAGCAGGGGGCGAGAGACCCAGTACTTC. This sequence encodes CASSESRGRETQYF.

The chain uses TRBV28 and TRBJ1-1; TRBD1 aligns across 8 bases. Germline V gene lookup returns CDR1 MDHEN and CDR2 SYDVKM. The CDR3 contains 16 residues. Trimming took 5 bases from V and 3 from J; bases not matched to a gene: 11. CDR3 in DNA: TGTGCCAGCAGTCAGCCTGACAGGGGCGTCCACACTGAAGCTTTCTTT. Translated: CASSQPDRGVHTEAFF. Full variable domain (missing parts from reference TRBV28 and TRBJ1-1): DVKVTQSSRYLVKRTGEKVFLECVQDMDHENMFWYRQDPGLGLRLIYFSYDVKMKEKGDIPEGYSVSREKKERFSLILESASTNQTSMYLCASSQPDRGVHTEAFFGQGTRLTVV.

The V gene is TRBV19, the J gene TRBJ1-4; 11 bases line up with TRBD1. The CDR3 sequence is 16 residues long. CDR1 and CDR2 (germline): LNHDA, SQIVND (reference sequence). The J segment lost 2 bases and the V segment lost 5 bases, leaving 4 bases of the junction unmatched. In DNA, the CDR3 is TGTGCCAGTAGTGAGGACAGGGGGCGGACTAATGAAAAACTGTTTTTT. This codes for CASSEDRGRTNEKLFF.